A single sample gave rise to the 22 T cell receptor beta chains below, sequenced in a study of response to subunit inactivated influenza vaccine. TCRdb independently ran MiXCR on the RT-PCR reads; one entry per CDR3 protein. The data show 200,000 to 300,000 distinct CDR3 sequences, over 9% seen once. This specimen was non-naive T cells sorted from PBMCs, taken around 14 days before vaccination. These receptors were collected from a man in his fifties who received an inactivated influenza vaccine.

This clonotype was seen only a few times. This chain links TRBV20-1 with TRBJ2-1, with 13 bases that match TRBD2. This CDR3 region has 15 residues. V trimming: 1 base; J trimming: 9 bases; junction bases outside the gene matches: 6. Looked up from germline, CDR1 is DFQATT and CDR2 is SNEGSKA (reference sequence). The CDR3, as DNA: TGCAGTGCTAGAGTACTAGCGGGAGGGCCGGTTGAGCAGTTCTTC. Translated: CSARVLAGGPVEQFF.

The V and J genes are TRBV27 and TRBJ2-2; 7 bases fit TRBD2. The junction had 11 bases not matched to a gene; V was cut back by 5 bases and J by 2 bases. Germline V gene lookup returns CDR1 MNHEY and CDR2 SMNVEV (reference sequence). The CDR3 totals 17 residues. The CDR3 nucleotides are TGTGCCAGCAGTCCCAGGATGGCGGGAGACAACACCGGGGAGCTGTTTTTT. It translates to CASSPRMAGDNTGELFF.

This clonotype was found many times. The gene calls are TRBV28 and TRBJ2-3; perhaps TRBD1 as D (6 bases). V was cut by 4 bases and J by 7 bases, with 15 bases left in between. The CDR3 has 14 amino acids. The germline V gene encodes CDR1 MDHEN and CDR2 SYDVKM. The CDR3 nucleotides are TGTGCCAGCAGTTCTGCCCCCAGGGGAAATACGCAGTATTTT. This translates into CASSSAPRGNTQYF.

This clonotype was picked up a small number of times. This rearrangement joins TRBV11-2 to TRBJ2-1; TRBD1 matches at 7 bases. Germline V gives CDR1 SGHAT, CDR2 FQNNGV. With 5 bases clipped from V and 9 bases from J, the junction kept 7 bases outside the gene matches. The CDR3 has 13 residues. Here the CDR3 DNA reads TGTGCCAGCAGCCGCGACAGGGAGACTGAGCAGTTCTTC. This sequence encodes CASSRDRETEQFF.

As concerns this clonotype: A read error may account for a junction end that differs from germline. V usage is TRBV4-3 and J usage is TRBJ2-3, with a possible D match to TRBD2 (6 bases). The CDR3 totals 14 residues. From germline, CDR1 is LGHNA and CDR2 YSLEER. The CDR3 DNA sequence: TGCGCCAGCAGCCAAGATCAGTTCCTAGCGCCCCTTACTTTT. Translating it yields CASSQDQFLAPLTF.

The V gene is TRBV2, the J gene TRBJ2-1; D remains ambiguous. The ends were cut back, 10 bases at V and 2 bases at J, with 15 bases in the middle. There are 14 residues in the CDR3. Looked up from germline, CDR1 is SNHLY and CDR2 is FYNNEI. This CDR3 reads CAIQWQSPYNEQFF. CDR3 coding DNA: TGTGCCATCCAATGGCAGAGTCCCTACAATGAGCAGTTCTTC.

The chain carries TRBV12-3 or TRBV12-4 and TRBJ2-4, with D maybe TRBD1 (5 bases). The CDR3 runs 15 residues. Trimming removed 6 bases from V and 0 bases from J, with 12 bases in between. CDR3 region: CASSPDSLAKNIQYF. CDR3 sequence (DNA): TGTGCCAGCAGCCCTGACAGCTTAGCCAAAAACATTCAGTACTTC.

This clonotype turned up a few times. The V and J genes are TRBV2 and TRBJ2-1; 9 nucleotides align to TRBD2. This CDR3 comprises 14 residues. The V gene end was trimmed by 5 bases and the J gene end by 8 bases; junction bases not matched to a gene: 7. Germline V gene lookup returns CDR1 SNHLY and CDR2 FYNNEI. DNA of the CDR3: TGTGCCAGCAGTCTCATGCGGGGGGGCCATGAGCAGTTCTTC. Its translation: CASSLMRGGHEQFF.

This chain uses TRBV7-8 with TRBJ2-1, with 8 bases aligning to TRBD2. Trimming took 0 bases from V and 8 from J; bases not matched to a gene: 9. The CDR3 spans 16 residues. From germline, CDR1 is SGHVS and CDR2 FQNEAQ. The CDR3 spells CASSLAGTRPPDEQFF. The CDR3 coding sequence is TGTGCCAGCAGCTTAGCCGGGACTAGGCCTCCCGATGAGCAGTTCTTC. Filled out from reference TRBV7-8 and TRBJ2-1, the complete variable domain reads GAGVSQSPRYKVAKRGQDVALRCDPISGHVSLFWYQQALGQGPEFLTYFQNEAQLDKSGLPSDRFFAERPEGSVSTLKIQRTQQEDSAVYLCASSLAGTRPPDEQFFGPGTRLTVL.

The V call is TRBV12-3 or TRBV12-4, the J call TRBJ2-2; 10 bases match TRBD1. Losses at the gene ends were 7 bases for V and 7 bases for J; bases not matched to a gene: 9. This CDR3 comprises 15 residues. In nucleotides, the CDR3 is TGTGCCAGCACCCCATCCGGGACAGGGGTCGGGGAGCTGTTTTTT. It codes for CASTPSGTGVGELFF.

This clonotype was detected ten times or more. The rearrangement joins TRBV12-3 or TRBV12-4 to TRBJ1-2; a weak D match, TRBD1 (5 bases). With 1 base removed from V and 5 bases from J, the gap between germline ends came to 11 bases. The CDR3 totals 14 residues. For the CDR3, the DNA is TGTGCCAGCAGTTTAGAGGGGACGGCTTATGGCTACACCTTC. Translating it yields CASSLEGTAYGYTF.

The chain carries TRBV12-3 or TRBV12-4 and TRBJ1-5, with D perhaps TRBD1 (5 bases). Trimming took 0 bases from V and 2 from J, leaving 11 bases between them. This CDR3 is built from 16 residues. CDR3 coding DNA: TGTGCCAGCAGTTTAGCAGGGGCGCGGGGCAATCAGCCCCAGCATTTT. Translating gives CASSLAGARGNQPQHF.

The genes are TRBV2 and TRBJ2-6; a possible D gene is TRBD1 (5 bases). The V end lost 8 bases, the J end lost 0 bases, and 17 bases lay between the germline ends. The germline gives CDR1 SNHLY, CDR2 FYNNEI. This CDR3 is built from 17 residues. DNA for the CDR3: TGTGCCAGCGTAATGGGGCTACCCCGCTCTGGGGCCAACGTCCTGACTTTC. Protein: CASVMGLPRSGANVLTF.

This clonotype has just a few counts. This chain links TRBV11-2 with TRBJ2-3; a weak D match, TRBD1 (5 bases). Germline CDR1 reads SGHAT; CDR2 reads FQNNGV. CDR3 length: 15 amino acids. V lost 5 bases, J lost 1 base, and 13 bases lay in between. The CDR3 sequence is CASSPQGTGTDTQYF. The CDR3 DNA reads TGTGCCAGCAGCCCGCAGGGTACTGGCACAGATACGCAGTATTTT.

J is TRBJ1-5 and V is TRBV5-1; 8 bases agree with TRBD1. The CDR3 spans 15 residues. The germline V gene encodes CDR1 SGHRS and CDR2 YFSETQ. Trimming cost V 4 bases and J 3 bases; bases outside gene matches: 6. The CDR3: CASSPGTGANQPQHF. CDR3 coding DNA: TGCGCCAGCAGCCCGGGGACAGGAGCCAATCAGCCCCAGCATTTT.

This chain connects TRBV3-1 to TRBJ2-7, with 8 bases lining up with TRBD1. In germline, CDR1 is LGHDT, CDR2 YNNKEL (reference sequence). The CDR3 extends over 15 amino acids. After removal of 8 bases from V and 1 base from J, the junction contained 10 bases not matched to a gene. In nucleotides, the CDR3 is TGTGCCAGCGCCAGGGGGCTCGCGGTGTCCTACGAGCAGTACTTC. Translated, it gives CASARGLAVSYEQYF.

This clonotype has more than one count but fewer than ten. The chain links TRBV12-3 or TRBV12-4 to TRBJ2-7; D possibly corresponds to TRBD2 (6 bases). Trimming pared 7 bases from V and 4 bases from J, leaving 17 bases between. This CDR3 has 14 residues. CDR3 loop: CASKKVGGGYEQYF. The CDR3 nucleotides read TGTGCCAGCAAGAAGGTGGGGGGTGGATACGAGCAGTACTTC.

The chain has TRBV20-1 and TRBJ1-2, with D unresolved. The CDR3 runs 14 residues. The V end was cut by 1 base, the J end by 0 bases, with 9 bases between. Germline CDR1 and CDR2: DFQATT and SNEGSKA (reference sequence). This chain's CDR3 is CSARGQASNYGYTF. CDR3 nucleotides: TGCAGTGCTAGAGGGCAGGCCTCTAACTATGGCTACACCTTC.

The rearrangement uses TRBV10-3 and TRBJ2-7; 15 bases fit TRBD2. The CDR3 is 16 residues long. After removal of 6 bases from V and 0 bases from J, the junction contained 3 bases not matched to a gene. Germline assignment: CDR1 ENHRY and CDR2 SYGVKD. In DNA, the CDR3 is TGTGCCATCAGCCCGGGACTAGCGGGAGGCTCCTACGAGCAGTACTTC. Residues: CAISPGLAGGSYEQYF.

The sample holds a few counts of this clonotype. The chain recombines TRBV24-1 with TRBJ1-1; D is perhaps TRBD1 (6 bases). Germline assignment: CDR1 KGHDR and CDR2 SFDVKD. CDR3 length: 14 residues. Deletions cut 4 bases from V and 10 bases from J, with 18 bases between. Here the CDR3 reads CATSESHRAAGAFF. The CDR3 DNA sequence: TGTGCCACCAGTGAGTCCCACAGGGCGGCCGGAGCTTTCTTT.

The chain uses TRBV10-3 and TRBJ2-1, with a tentative D call TRBD2 (5 bases). Germline V gives CDR1 ENHRY, CDR2 SYGVKD. This CDR3 is built from 16 residues. Trimming stripped 0 bases from V and 4 bases from J, with 13 bases between. The CDR3 loop is CAISESRAGLYNEQFF. The CDR3 bases are TGTGCCATCAGTGAGTCGAGGGCTGGGCTGTACAATGAGCAGTTCTTC.

This clonotype showed up just a few times. The chain joins TRBV4-2 to TRBJ1-5, with D possibly matching TRBD1 (6 bases). V was clipped by 3 bases and J by 5 bases, with 8 bases between them. The CDR3 is made up of 13 amino acids. Germline V gene data show CDR1 as LGHNA and CDR2 as YNFKEQ. The CDR3 here is CASSQAGDQPQHF. CDR3 DNA sequence: TGTGCCAGCAGCCAGGCAGGGGATCAGCCCCAGCATTTT.